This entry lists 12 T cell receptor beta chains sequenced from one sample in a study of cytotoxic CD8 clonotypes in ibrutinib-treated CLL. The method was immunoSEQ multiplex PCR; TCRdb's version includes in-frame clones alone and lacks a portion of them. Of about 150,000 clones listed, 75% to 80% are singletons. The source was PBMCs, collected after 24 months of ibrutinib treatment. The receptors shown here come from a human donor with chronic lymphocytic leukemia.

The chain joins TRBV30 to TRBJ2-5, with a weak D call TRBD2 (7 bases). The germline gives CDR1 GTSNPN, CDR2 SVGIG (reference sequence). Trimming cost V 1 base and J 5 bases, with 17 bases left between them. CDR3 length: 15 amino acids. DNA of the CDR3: TGTGCCTGGAGTGGGATTGGGGGGGCCAGGGAGACCCAGTACTTC. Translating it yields CAWSGIGGARETQYF. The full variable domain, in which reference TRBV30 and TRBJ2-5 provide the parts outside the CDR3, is SQTIHQWPATLVQPVGSPLSLECTVEGTSNPNLYWYRQAAGRGLQLLFYSVGIGQISSEVPQNLSASRPQDRQFILSSKKLLLSDSGFYLCAWSGIGGARETQYFGPGTRLLVL.

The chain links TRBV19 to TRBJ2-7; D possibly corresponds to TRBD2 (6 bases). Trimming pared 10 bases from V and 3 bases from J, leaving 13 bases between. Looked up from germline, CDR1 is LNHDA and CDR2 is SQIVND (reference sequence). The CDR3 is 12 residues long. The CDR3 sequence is CATRVGGYEQYF. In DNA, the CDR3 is TGTGCCACTCGAGTGGGAGGCTACGAGCAGTACTTC. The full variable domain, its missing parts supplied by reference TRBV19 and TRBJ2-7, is DGGITQSPKYLFRKEGQNVTLSCEQNLNHDAMYWYRQDPGQGLRLIYYSQIVNDFQKGDIAEGYSVSREKKESFPLTVTSAQKNPTAFYLCATRVGGYEQYFGPGTRLTVT.

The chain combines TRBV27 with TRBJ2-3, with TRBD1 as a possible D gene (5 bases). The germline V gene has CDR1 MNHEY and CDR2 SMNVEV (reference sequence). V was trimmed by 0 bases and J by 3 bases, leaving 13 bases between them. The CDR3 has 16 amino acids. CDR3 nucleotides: TGTGCCAGCAGTTTATCAGGGGATGCTCCAACAGATACGCAGTATTTT. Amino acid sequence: CASSLSGDAPTDTQYF.

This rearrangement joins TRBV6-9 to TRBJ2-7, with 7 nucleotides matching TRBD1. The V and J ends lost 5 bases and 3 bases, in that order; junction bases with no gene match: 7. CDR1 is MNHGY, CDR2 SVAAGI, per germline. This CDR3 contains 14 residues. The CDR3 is CASSKWDSVYEQYF. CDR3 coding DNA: TGTGCCAGCAGTAAATGGGACAGCGTCTACGAGCAGTACTTC.

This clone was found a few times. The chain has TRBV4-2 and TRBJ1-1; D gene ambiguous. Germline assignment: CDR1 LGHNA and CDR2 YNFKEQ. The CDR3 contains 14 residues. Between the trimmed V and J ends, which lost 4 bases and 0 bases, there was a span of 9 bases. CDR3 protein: CASSPPTVNTEAFF. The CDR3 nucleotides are TGTGCCAGCAGCCCCCCCACAGTGAACACTGAAGCTTTCTTT.

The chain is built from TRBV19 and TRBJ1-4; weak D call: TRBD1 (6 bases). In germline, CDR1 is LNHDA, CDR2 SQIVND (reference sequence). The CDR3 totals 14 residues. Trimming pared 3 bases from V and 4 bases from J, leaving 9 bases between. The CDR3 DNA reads TGTGCCAGTAGTATGTCGGACAGTAATGAAAAACTGTTTTTT. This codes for CASSMSDSNEKLFF.

The CDR3 sequence is CASSFGYRSSYEQYF. CDR3 sequence (DNA): TGTGCCAGCAGTTTCGGTTACCGAAGCTCCTACGAGCAGTACTTC. The chain carries TRBV28 and TRBJ2-7; D is uncertain. The CDR3 has 15 amino acids. V lost 3 bases to trimming and J lost 0 bases, with 12 bases between them. Germline assignment: CDR1 MDHEN and CDR2 SYDVKM.

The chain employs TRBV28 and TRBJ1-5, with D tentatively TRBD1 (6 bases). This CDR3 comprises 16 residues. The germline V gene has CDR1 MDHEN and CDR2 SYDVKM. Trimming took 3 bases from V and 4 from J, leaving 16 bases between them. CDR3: CASSFPGGGWNQPQHF. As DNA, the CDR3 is TGTGCCAGCAGTTTTCCGGGGGGCGGTTGGAATCAGCCCCAGCATTTT.

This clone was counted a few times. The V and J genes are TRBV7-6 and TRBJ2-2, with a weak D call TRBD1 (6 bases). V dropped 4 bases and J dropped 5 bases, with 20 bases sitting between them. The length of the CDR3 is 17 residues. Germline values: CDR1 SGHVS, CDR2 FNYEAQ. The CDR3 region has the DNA TGTGCCAGCAGCTCAACCCGGGACACCACTCCGACCGGGGAGCTGTTTTTT. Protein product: CASSSTRDTTPTGELFF.

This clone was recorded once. The CDR3 region is CAWSAGSGGQGEQFF. CDR3 sequence (DNA): TGTGCCTGGAGTGCGGGCTCCGGGGGGCAGGGTGAGCAGTTCTTC. V usage is TRBV30 and J usage is TRBJ2-1; D is possibly TRBD2 (7 bases). This CDR3 contains 15 residues. Per germline, CDR1 GTSNPN and CDR2 SVGIG (reference sequence). V lost 1 base, J lost 9 bases, and 19 bases lay in between.

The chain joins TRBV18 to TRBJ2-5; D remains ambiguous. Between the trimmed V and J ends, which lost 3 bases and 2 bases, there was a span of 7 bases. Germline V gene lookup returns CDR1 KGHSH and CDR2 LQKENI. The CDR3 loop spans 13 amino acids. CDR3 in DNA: TGTGCCAGCTCACCTTGGCAGCAAGAGACCCAGTACTTC. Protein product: CASSPWQQETQYF. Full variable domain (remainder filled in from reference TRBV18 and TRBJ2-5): NAGVMQNPRHLVRRRGQEARLRCSPMKGHSHVYWYRQLPEEGLKFMVYLQKENIIDESGMPKERFSAEFPKEGPSILRIQQVVRGDSAAYFCASSPWQQETQYFGPGTRLLVL.

CDR3 amino acids: CASSRWGDTISYEQYF. The CDR3 bases are TGTGCCAGCAGCCGCTGGGGGGACACTATCTCCTACGAGCAGTACTTC. V gene TRBV28 combines with J gene TRBJ2-7; D is perhaps TRBD1 or TRBD2 (6 bases each). With 6 bases removed from V and 0 bases from J, the gap between germline ends came to 18 bases. Germline CDR1 reads MDHEN; CDR2 reads SYDVKM. This CDR3 contains 16 residues.